These 21 T cell receptor beta chains were all obtained from the same sample, sequenced in a study of cytomegalovirus exposure and HLA in healthy donors (dated 2017 in TCRdb). The library was produced with the immunoSEQ multiplex PCR assay. For the multiplex PCR, a mixture combining 60 forward primers for TCR Vbeta segments and 13 reverse primers for TCR Jbeta segments was used. TCRdb's version of the immuneACCESS table is confined to in-frame rearrangements and falls short of the full clone set. An unresolved V gene accounts for under half of the shortfall where checked; the remainder is of unknown origin. Here the sample has some 110,000 clones; around a tenth occur a single time. The top ten clonotypes cover 5.8% of the sample. The material sequenced was PBMCs. These receptors were obtained from a man aged 40-55 years in good health and CMV-seropositive.

The chain carries TRBV25-1 and TRBJ2-7; tentative D call: TRBD2 (6 bases). V lost 4 bases and J lost 5, with 6 bases in between. The CDR3 spans 11 residues. CDR1 and CDR2 (germline): MGHDK, SYGVNS. CDR3 residues: CASSGRDEQYF. The CDR3 region has the DNA TGTGCCAGCAGTGGGAGGGACGAGCAGTACTTC.

This clone was picked up a small number of times. The V gene is TRBV28, the J gene TRBJ2-3; 12 bases are shared with TRBD2. J lost 6 bases, V lost 2 bases, and 6 bases had no gene match. The CDR3 contains 16 residues. CDR1 is MDHEN and CDR2 is SYDVKM in the germline V gene. The CDR3 DNA reads TGTGCCAGCAGTTTAAGGGGGACTAGCGGGTCGGATACGCAGTATTTT. Its translation: CASSLRGTSGSDTQYF.

This chain uses TRBV7-2 with TRBJ1-5, with D uncertain. V shed 5 bases and J shed 0 bases, with 5 bases lying between them. CDR3 length equals 13 residues. The V gene's germline CDR1 is SGHTA and CDR2 FQGNSA. The DNA for the CDR3 is TGTGCCAGCAGCCCTTATAGCAATCAGCCCCAGCATTTT. Protein product: CASSPYSNQPQHF.

This clone has more than one count but fewer than ten. The chain couples TRBV27 to TRBJ1-2, with a possible D match to TRBD1 (6 bases). The CDR3 consists of 16 residues. The germline V and J ends were trimmed by 0 bases and 0 bases, with 11 bases remaining between them. Germline V CDR1 and CDR2: MNHEY, SMNVEV (reference sequence). The DNA for the CDR3 is TGTGCCAGCAGTTTATCATTGGCAGGGGCTAACTATGGCTACACCTTC. This encodes CASSLSLAGANYGYTF.

The rearrangement uses TRBV27 and TRBJ1-1; D perhaps matches TRBD1 (5 bases). The V gene's germline CDR1 is MNHEY and CDR2 SMNVEV (reference sequence). The CDR3 totals 16 residues. The ends were cut back, 5 bases at V and 0 bases at J, with 16 bases in the middle. CDR3 bases: TGTGCCAGCAGTCGATCTCCGACAGCCCTGAACACTGAAGCTTTCTTT. Its translation: CASSRSPTALNTEAFF.

The rearrangement links TRBV7-9 to TRBJ2-1; 7 nucleotides agree with TRBD2. The CDR3 runs to 12 residues. Trimming cost V 2 bases and J 10 bases; bases outside gene matches: 2. Germline V gives CDR1 SEHNR, CDR2 FQNEAQ (reference sequence). CDR3 residues: CASSLTLAEQFF. Written as DNA, the CDR3 is TGTGCCAGCAGCTTAACACTAGCGGAGCAGTTCTTC.

V is TRBV2 and J is TRBJ1-4; TRBD1 aligns across 10 bases. Germline-derived CDR1 and CDR2 are SNHLY and FYNNEI. The CDR3 spans 16 residues. The junction had 8 bases not matched to a gene; V was cut back by 9 bases and J by 1 base. Written as DNA, the CDR3 is TGTGCCAGTTCAAGGACAGGGGGAAGAACTAATGAAAAACTGTTTTTT. Protein sequence: CASSRTGGRTNEKLFF.

The rearrangement uses TRBV15 and TRBJ1-2, with 10 bases fitting TRBD1. The V segment lost 5 bases and the J segment 1 base; nucleotides outside the gene matches: 16. The V gene's germline CDR1 is LNHNV and CDR2 YYDKDF (reference sequence). CDR3 length equals 19 residues. CDR3 sequence (DNA): TGTGCCACCAGCGCACGAACCGGGACAGGGGAAGGAGTTAACTATGGCTACACCTTC. It is translated as CATSARTGTGEGVNYGYTF.

V gene TRBV7-9 combines with J gene TRBJ2-1; D perhaps matches TRBD1 (6 bases). CDR3 length equals 15 residues. The ends were cut back, 0 bases at V and 4 bases at J, with 10 bases in the middle. Germline lookup yields CDR1 SEHNR and CDR2 FQNEAQ (reference sequence). The CDR3 loop reads CASSLAARGYNEQFF. As DNA, the CDR3 is TGTGCCAGCAGCTTAGCGGCGAGGGGGTACAATGAGCAGTTCTTC.

The chain employs TRBV28 and TRBJ1-5, with D possibly TRBD1 on 5 matching bases. V lost 1 base to trimming and J lost 2 bases, with 12 bases between them. Germline values: CDR1 MDHEN, CDR2 SYDVKM. The CDR3 has 16 amino acids. DNA for the CDR3: TGTGCCAGCAGTTTATCAACAGGTCGGGGCAATCAGCCCCAGCATTTT. As protein: CASSLSTGRGNQPQHF.

This clone showed up just a few times. V usage is TRBV7-6 and J usage is TRBJ2-6; tentative D call: TRBD2 (5 bases). Germline CDR1 is SGHVS and CDR2 is FNYEAQ. There are 16 residues in the CDR3. V was trimmed by 0 bases and J by 5 bases, leaving 11 bases between them. CDR3 loop: CASSLARGLRANVLTF. CDR3 DNA: TGTGCCAGCAGCTTAGCGCGAGGGCTTAGGGCCAACGTCCTGACTTTC.

This clone was seen a few times. The chain links TRBV7-9 to TRBJ1-1; no reliable D call. CDR3 length: 14 amino acids. Trimming took 5 bases from V and 1 from J, leaving 11 bases between them. CDR1 and CDR2 from the germline V gene are SEHNR and FQNEAQ (reference sequence). For the CDR3, the DNA is TGTGCCAGCAGCAATAGAGGGCGGAACACTGAAGCTTTCTTT. Its translation is CASSNRGRNTEAFF.

This sequence joins TRBV7-9 and TRBJ2-7; D not resolved. This CDR3 has 15 amino acids. Germline-derived CDR1 and CDR2 are SEHNR and FQNEAQ (reference sequence). Between the trimmed V and J ends, which lost 2 bases and 3 bases, there was a span of 14 bases. The CDR3 is CASSLSQAYFYEQYF. The CDR3 DNA reads as TGTGCCAGCAGCTTAAGCCAAGCCTACTTCTACGAGCAGTACTTC.

This clone has more than one count but fewer than ten. Written as DNA, the CDR3 is TGTGCCAGTAGTGTACTCATGGGCGGGAGGCCCGAGCAGTACTTC. Translated: CASSVLMGGRPEQYF. The V gene is TRBV19, the J gene TRBJ2-7; 8 positions agree with TRBD2. The V and J ends lost 5 bases and 6 bases, in that order; junction bases with no gene match: 12. The CDR3 is made up of 15 amino acids. The germline CDR1 and CDR2 sequences are LNHDA and SQIVND (reference sequence).

This clone was found a few times. This chain uses TRBV12-5 with TRBJ1-1, with 8 bases matching TRBD1. The CDR3 spans 15 residues. Per germline, CDR1 LGHNT and CDR2 FRNRAP. Trimming removed 4 bases from V and 6 bases from J; junction bases left unmatched: 10. CDR3 protein: CASGSGQGLLSEAFF. DNA for the CDR3: TGTGCTAGTGGTTCCGGACAGGGTTTATTATCTGAAGCTTTCTTT.

There are a few counts of this clone. The V gene is TRBV7-2, the J gene TRBJ2-7; no clear D. The CDR3 sequence is 14 residues long. Trimming stripped 2 bases from V and 2 bases from J, with 10 bases between. Germline CDR1 is SGHTA and CDR2 is FQGNSA. The CDR3 is CASSLHVRTYEQYF. The CDR3 DNA sequence: TGTGCCAGCAGCTTACATGTCAGAACCTACGAGCAGTACTTC.

This clone was seen a handful of times. The rearrangement joins TRBV6-1 to TRBJ2-7, with TRBD1 matching 8 bases. The junction had 3 bases not matched to a gene; V was cut back by 2 bases and J by 3 bases. This CDR3 has 14 residues. Looked up from germline, CDR1 is MNHNS and CDR2 is SASEGT. CDR3 in DNA: TGTGCCAGCAGTGAATGGACAGGGATCTACGAGCAGTACTTC. Protein: CASSEWTGIYEQYF.

The sample holds a few counts of this clone. The rearrangement uses TRBV7-3 and TRBJ1-3; the match to TRBD1 covers 9 bases. CDR1 is SGHTA and CDR2 is FQGTGA in the germline V gene. J was trimmed by 2 bases and V by 2 bases; bases with no gene match: 4. This CDR3 has 16 amino acids. The CDR3 coding sequence is TGTGCCAGCAGCTTATATGGGACAGGGACTGGAAACACCATATATTTT. This encodes CASSLYGTGTGNTIYF. The variable domain in full, with the rest retrieved from reference TRBV7-3 and TRBJ1-3, is GAGVSQTPSNKVTEKGKYVELRCDPISGHTALYWYRQSLGQGPEFLIYFQGTGAADDSGLPNDRFFAVRPEGSVSTLKIQRTERGDSAVYLCASSLYGTGTGNTIYFGEGSWLTVV.

Comment on this clone: Within the sample, other DNA sequences also encode this same CDR3. This chain links TRBV6-5 with TRBJ2-7; tentative D call: TRBD2 (5 bases). The V end lost 0 bases, the J end lost 0 bases, and 9 bases lay between the germline ends. This CDR3 comprises 15 residues. Germline lookup yields CDR1 MNHEY and CDR2 SVGAGI. The CDR3 coding sequence is TGTGCCAGCAGTTACTCTGGTGGGAGCTCCTACGAGCAGTACTTC. Residues: CASSYSGGSSYEQYF.

The chain uses TRBV19 and TRBJ2-2; TRBD1 aligns across 9 bases. This CDR3 contains 15 residues. After removal of 7 bases from V and 7 bases from J, the junction contained 10 bases not matched to a gene. Looked up from germline, CDR1 is LNHDA and CDR2 is SQIVND (reference sequence). The CDR3: CASNRPGQGIGELFF. The CDR3 coding sequence is TGTGCCAGTAACCGGCCGGGACAGGGTATCGGGGAGCTGTTTTTT.

The chain is built from TRBV7-2 and TRBJ2-2, with 8 bases identical to TRBD2. CDR3 length equals 16 residues. The germline V gene has CDR1 SGHTA and CDR2 FQGNSA. V shed 4 bases and J 7 bases; nucleotides not matched to a gene: 11. CDR3 region: CASSYAVQREFGELFF. The DNA for the CDR3 is TGTGCCAGCAGCTACGCAGTCCAGCGGGAGTTCGGGGAGCTGTTTTTT.